The source of this T cell receptor beta chain is a study of blood T cell repertoires in COVID-19. The overall study: From the United States, Italy and Spain came samples of acute and convalescent COVID-19.

Measured with immunoSEQ multiplex PCR; TCRdb has only the in-frame clones, and not every one. In the table there are 100,000 to 150,000 clones, around 81% of which are singletons. CDR3 length: 14 residues. Per the germline V gene, CDR1 is SNHLY and CDR2 is FYNNEI. V was trimmed by 9 bases and J by 15 bases, leaving 27 bases between them. While infection was still active, Seattle patients were enrolled and then followed longitudinally. The sequenced sample was peripheral blood. The receptor comes from a man aged 25 to 40 with COVID-19, enrolled during active disease. The chain links TRBV2 to TRBJ2-1; a weak D match, TRBD2 (7 bases). CDR3 amino acids: CASNTGRDYRAAFF. The CDR3 DNA is TGTGCCAGTAATACGGGACGGGACTACAGGGCCGCGTTCTTC.